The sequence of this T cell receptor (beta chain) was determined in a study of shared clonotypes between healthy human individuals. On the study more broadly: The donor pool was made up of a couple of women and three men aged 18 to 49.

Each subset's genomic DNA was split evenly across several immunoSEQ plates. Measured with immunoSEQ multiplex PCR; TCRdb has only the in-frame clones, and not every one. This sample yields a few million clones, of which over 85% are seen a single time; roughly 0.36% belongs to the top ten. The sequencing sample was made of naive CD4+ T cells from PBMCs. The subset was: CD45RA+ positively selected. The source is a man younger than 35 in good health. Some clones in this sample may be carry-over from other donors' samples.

CDR3 nucleotide sequence: TGTGCCAGCTCACGAGGCGGACCTAATGAAAAACTGTTTTTT. Protein sequence: CASSRGGPNEKLFF. The V call is TRBV18, the J call TRBJ1-4, with D unclear. V lost 4 bases and J lost 3, with 9 bases in between. Germline CDR1 and CDR2: KGHSH and LQKENI. CDR3 size: 14 residues.